This TCR beta chain derives from a study of tumor-infiltrating lymphocytes in oesophageal squamous cell carcinoma. Per the germline V gene, CDR1 is SGHVS and CDR2 is FNYEAQ. The CDR3 spans 15 residues. Each CDR3 protein is one row after TCRdb ran MiXCR on the PCR reads. The sample has roughly 19,000 distinct CDR3 sequences; about 40% are singletons. Comment on this clonotype: A read error may produce the germline difference seen at one junction end.

V usage is TRBV7-6 and J usage is TRBJ2-7; tentatively, D is TRBD1 or TRBD2 (6 bases each). This TCR derives from a male donor with esophageal squamous cell carcinoma. Sequenced: normal esophageal tissue next to the tumor. The CDR3 region is CASSLAAGDSYEQYF. The CDR3 DNA reads TGTGCTAGCAGCTTAGCGGCAGGGGACTCCTACGAGCAGTACTTC.